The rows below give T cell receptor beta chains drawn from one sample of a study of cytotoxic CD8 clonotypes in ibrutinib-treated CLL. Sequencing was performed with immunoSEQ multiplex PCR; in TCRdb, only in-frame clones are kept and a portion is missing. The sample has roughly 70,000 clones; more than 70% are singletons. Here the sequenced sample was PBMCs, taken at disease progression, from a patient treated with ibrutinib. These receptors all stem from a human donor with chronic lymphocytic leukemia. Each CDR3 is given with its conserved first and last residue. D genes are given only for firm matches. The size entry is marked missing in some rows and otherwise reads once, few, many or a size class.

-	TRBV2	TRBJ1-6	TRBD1	CASRGQGHSPLHF	TGTGCCAGCAGGGGACAGGGGCATTCACCCCTCCACTTT
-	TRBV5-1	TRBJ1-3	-	CASSLAVAASGNTIYF	TGCGCCAGCAGCTTGGCGGTAGCAGCCTCTGGAAACACCATATATTTT
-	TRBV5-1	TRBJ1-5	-	CASSPGWGAQPQHF	TGCGCCAGCAGCCCCGGGTGGGGTGCTCAGCCCCAGCATTTT
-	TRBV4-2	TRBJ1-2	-	CASSQDIGRSSLFGYTF	TGTGCCAGCAGCCAAGATATAGGACGGAGCTCTTTGTTCGGCTACACCTTC
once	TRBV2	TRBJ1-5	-	CASSADDSNQPQHF	TGTGCCAGCAGTGCCGACGATAGCAATCAGCCCCAGCATTTT
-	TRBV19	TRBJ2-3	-	CASSIQGSRADTQYF	TGTGCCAGTAGTATACAGGGTTCTCGTGCAGATACGCAGTATTTT
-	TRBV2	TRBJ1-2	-	CARGFEGLNYGYTF	TGTGCCAGGGGATTCGAGGGACTTAACTATGGCTACACCTTC
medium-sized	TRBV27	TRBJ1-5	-	CASSLRVYQPQHF	TGTGCCAGCAGTTTACGGGTGTATCAGCCCCAGCATTTT
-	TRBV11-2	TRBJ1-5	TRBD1	CASSQTRGTENQPQHF	TGTGCCAGCAGCCAAACACGAGGGACAGAAAATCAGCCCCAGCATTTT
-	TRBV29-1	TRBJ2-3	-	CSVEMGTDTQYF	TGCAGCGTTGAGATGGGCACAGATACGCAGTATTTT
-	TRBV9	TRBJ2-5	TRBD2	CASSKGLAGAVETQYF	TGTGCCAGCAGCAAGGGACTAGCGGGAGCAGTGGAGACCCAGTACTTC
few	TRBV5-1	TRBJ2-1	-	CASSSLPPLGSKDEQFF	TGCGCCAGCAGCTCGCTTCCCCCGCTTGGGAGTAAGGATGAGCAGTTCTTC
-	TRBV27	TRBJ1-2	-	CASGIGGAGYGYTF	TGTGCCAGCGGGATCGGGGGGGCGGGCTATGGCTACACCTTC
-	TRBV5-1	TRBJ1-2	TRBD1	CASSLGRGNYGYTF	TGCGCCAGCAGCTTGGGCAGGGGGAACTATGGCTACACCTTC
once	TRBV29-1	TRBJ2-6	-	CSVKSYSGANVLTF	TGCAGCGTGAAGTCCTACTCTGGGGCCAACGTCCTGACTTTC
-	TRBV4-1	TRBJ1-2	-	CASSQERGGQGSSYGYTF	TGCGCCAGCAGCCAAGAACGGGGAGGGCAGGGAAGCTCCTATGGCTACACCTTC
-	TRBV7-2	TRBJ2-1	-	CASSSLGNEQFF	TGTGCCAGCAGCTCGCTGGGCAATGAGCAGTTCTTC
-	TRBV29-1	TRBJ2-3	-	CSQSYGSTADTQYF	TGCAGCCAATCTTACGGGAGCACCGCAGATACGCAGTATTTT
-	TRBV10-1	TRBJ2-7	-	CASSESATASYEQYF	TGCGCCAGCAGTGAGTCGGCGACAGCCTCCTACGAGCAGTACTTC
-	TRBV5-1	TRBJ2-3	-	CASSLAVGAPDTQYF	TGCGCCAGCAGCTTGGCGGTGGGGGCCCCAGATACGCAGTATTTT
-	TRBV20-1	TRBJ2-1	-	CSARGDNEQFF	TGCAGTGCTAGGGGGGACAATGAGCAGTTCTTC
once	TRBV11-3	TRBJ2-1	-	CASSLDPGEQFF	TGTGCCAGCAGCTTAGATCCGGGTGAGCAGTTCTTC
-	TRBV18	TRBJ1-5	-	CASSTIKDQPQHF	TGTGCCAGCTCAACAATAAAGGATCAGCCCCAGCATTTT